Shown below are 20 T cell receptor beta chains from a single sample sequenced in a study of T cell repertoires in cytomegalovirus infection. Via MiXCR, TCRdb re-called the reads, giving one row per CDR3 protein. The table shows about 300,000 distinct CDR3 sequences, with roughly 26% occurring only once. The sample comprised PBMCs. These receptors were obtained from a human donor in good health (CMV status not recorded). Some clones in this sample may be carry-over from other donors' samples.

In its sample, this clonotype was seen a few times. This chain links TRBV3-1 with TRBJ2-3; D ambiguous. Deletions cut 0 bases from V and 4 bases from J, with 8 bases between. The CDR3 is 14 amino acids. Looked up from germline, CDR1 is LGHDT and CDR2 is YNNKEL (reference sequence). The CDR3 loop reads CASSQDSGSDTQYF. DNA of the CDR3: TGTGCCAGCAGCCAAGACTCCGGTTCAGATACGCAGTATTTT.

J is TRBJ1-1 and V is TRBV5-1; 9 bases map to TRBD1. V trimming: 3 bases; J trimming: 4 bases; junction bases outside the gene matches: 1. Germline assignment: CDR1 SGHRS and CDR2 YFSETQ. The CDR3 extends over 13 amino acids. CDR3: CASSWTGVTEAFF. CDR3 sequence (DNA): TGCGCCAGCAGCTGGACAGGGGTCACTGAAGCTTTCTTT.

This clonotype was observed a handful of times. Written as DNA, the CDR3 is TGTGCCAGCAGTTCCGGACCGCCCTACGAGCAGTACTTC. It is translated as CASSSGPPYEQYF. The chain combines TRBV28 with TRBJ2-7; no clear D gene. The length of the CDR3 is 13 residues. Germline CDR1 and CDR2: MDHEN and SYDVKM. V lost 4 bases and J 2 bases, leaving 9 bases between the germline ends.

The gene calls are TRBV7-8 and TRBJ1-2; D unresolved. The CDR3 is 14 amino acids. Germline CDR1 SGHVS, CDR2 FQNEAQ. The V end lost 0 bases, the J end lost 1 base, and 6 bases lay between the germline ends. The DNA for the CDR3 is TGTGCCAGCAGCTTAGCGGAACTTAACTATGGCTACACCTTC. Translated: CASSLAELNYGYTF.

Comments on this clonotype: A much larger clone lies a single base off, so this may be a read error. The chain has TRBV7-2 and TRBJ2-1, with D tentatively TRBD1 (5 bases). Germline lookup yields CDR1 SGHTA and CDR2 FQGNSA. Trimming pared 3 bases from V and 7 bases from J, leaving 16 bases between. The CDR3 is 15 residues long. CDR3 nucleotide sequence: TGTGCCAGCAGCTTGCCATTTTTAGGGGCAAATGAGCAGTTCTTC. Translating gives CASSLPFLGANEQFF.

V is TRBV12-3 or TRBV12-4 and J is TRBJ1-4; the D is unclear. CDR3 length equals 13 residues. V lost 5 bases and J 7 bases, leaving 11 bases between the germline ends. The CDR3 DNA is TGTGCCAGCAGTCTCCGGGTAGTTGAAAAACTGTTTTTT. It is translated as CASSLRVVEKLFF.

This clonotype was counted between two and nine times. J is TRBJ1-1 and V is TRBV19; D is perhaps TRBD1 (5 bases). The ends were cut back, 3 bases at V and 6 bases at J, with 20 bases in the middle. Germline V gives CDR1 LNHDA, CDR2 SQIVND (reference sequence). The CDR3 contains 16 residues. CDR3 nucleotide sequence: TGTGCCAGTAGTATCTCGGGCCAGGGTCGCGGCGCTGAAGCTTTCTTT. Protein product: CASSISGQGRGAEAFF.

This clonotype appeared a few times. DNA for the CDR3: TGCAGTGCTAGAGACAGGGATAATGGCTACACCTTC. As protein: CSARDRDNGYTF. The chain recombines TRBV20-1 with TRBJ1-2; a possible D gene is TRBD1 (5 bases). V was clipped by 0 bases and J by 6 bases, with 8 bases between them. The germline V gene encodes CDR1 DFQATT and CDR2 SNEGSKA (reference sequence). This CDR3 region has 12 residues.

This clonotype turned up a few times. The CDR3 DNA reads as TGTGCCAGCAGCCTTCATACAGGGGGCGCGGGCACTGAAGCTTTCTTT. Its protein is CASSLHTGGAGTEAFF. The gene calls are TRBV7-9 and TRBJ1-1, with TRBD1 identical over 9 bases. CDR1 and CDR2 from the germline V gene are SEHNR and FQNEAQ (reference sequence). The ends lost 5 bases at V and 4 bases at J; junction bases unmatched: 11. The CDR3 extends over 16 amino acids.

The V call is TRBV20-1, the J call TRBJ2-5; D not certain. The V end lost 6 bases, the J end lost 5 bases, and 10 bases lay between the germline ends. CDR1 DFQATT and CDR2 SNEGSKA come from the germline V gene (reference sequence). The CDR3 covers 11 residues. Here the CDR3 reads CSAMVWETQYF. CDR3 nucleotide sequence: TGCAGTGCCATGGTCTGGGAGACCCAGTACTTC.

This clonotype was seen a handful of times. This rearrangement joins TRBV12-3 or TRBV12-4 to TRBJ2-7, with TRBD1 matching 8 bases. V was clipped by 6 bases and J by 4 bases; unmatched bases: 8. This CDR3 has 14 amino acids. The CDR3 DNA sequence: TGTGCCAGCAGCCTACAGGGGGTGTATTACGAGCAGTACTTC. Translated, it gives CASSLQGVYYEQYF.

J is TRBJ1-1 and V is TRBV20-1, with unresolved D. The V gene's germline CDR1 is DFQATT and CDR2 SNEGSKA (reference sequence). The CDR3 extends over 12 amino acids. The CDR3 sequence is CKQRDMNTEAFF. Here the CDR3 DNA reads TGCAAACAGAGAGACATGAACACTGAAGCTTTCTTT.

The gene calls are TRBV6-2 or TRBV6-3 and TRBJ2-2; 8 bases match TRBD1. Trimming at V came to 5 bases and at J to 5 bases, leaving 4 bases not matched to a gene. Looked up from germline, CDR1 is MNHEY and CDR2 is SVGEGT. This CDR3 comprises 14 residues. The CDR3 spells CASSEDRETGELFF. Written as DNA, the CDR3 is TGTGCCAGCAGTGAGGACAGGGAAACCGGGGAGCTGTTTTTT.

Regarding this clonotype: Being one base from a much bigger clone, this may be a read error. This chain connects TRBV5-6 to TRBJ2-7; 8 positions agree with TRBD2. Germline V CDR1 and CDR2: SGHDT, YYEEEE. CDR3 length: 16 amino acids. CDR3 sequence: CASSWGLVAGTYERYF. In DNA form, the CDR3 reads TGTGCCAGCAGCTGGGGACTGGTAGCGGGAACCTACGAGCGGTACTTC.

This clonotype was seen many times. The chain joins TRBV7-2 to TRBJ2-5; the match to TRBD2 covers 11 bases. The CDR3 sequence is 16 residues long. V dropped 5 bases and J dropped 5; count of bases not matched to a gene: 10. The germline gives CDR1 SGHTA, CDR2 FQGNSA. CDR3 residues: CASSPGLAEKKETQYF. The DNA of the CDR3 is TGTGCCAGCAGCCCGGGACTAGCGGAGAAGAAGGAGACCCAGTACTTC.

The chain links TRBV28 to TRBJ1-2, with D possibly being TRBD1 (5 bases). The V gene lost 1 base and the J gene lost 7 bases, with 13 bases spanning the gap. The CDR3 covers 14 residues. Germline lookup yields CDR1 MDHEN and CDR2 SYDVKM. The CDR3: CASSLSPGSGGYTF. The DNA of the CDR3 is TGTGCCAGCAGTTTATCGCCAGGGTCAGGTGGCTACACCTTC.

This clonotype has only a few counts. The chain links TRBV5-4 to TRBJ2-1; TRBD2 matches 9 bases. Germline trimming cut 1 base from V and 6 bases from J; bases unmatched to any gene: 11. Germline V gives CDR1 SGHNT, CDR2 YYREEE (reference sequence). The CDR3 length is 17 residues. The DNA of the CDR3 is TGTGCCAGCAGCTTGTTTAAGTCTAGCGGGAATCCCAATGAGCAGTTCTTC. Translation gives CASSLFKSSGNPNEQFF. The variable domain in full, with the rest retrieved from reference TRBV5-4 and TRBJ2-1, is ETGVTQSPTHLIKTRGQQVTLRCSSQSGHNTVSWYQQALGQGPQFIFQYYREEENGRGNFPPRFSGLQFPNYSSELNVNALELDDSALYLCASSLFKSSGNPNEQFFGPGTRLTVL.

In this sample, this clonotype turned up many times. J is TRBJ1-5 and V is TRBV7-8; TRBD1 is a possible D gene (5 bases). Germline CDR1 reads SGHVS; CDR2 reads FQNEAQ. Trimming cost V 2 bases and J 4 bases, with 12 bases left between them. There are 15 residues in the CDR3. CDR3 DNA: TGTGCCAGCAGCTTATTTGCCGACAGAAATCAGCCCCAGCATTTT. Protein: CASSLFADRNQPQHF.

Many counts were recorded for this clonotype. The chain has TRBV7-2 and TRBJ2-7; D not certain. Germline assignment: CDR1 SGHTA and CDR2 FQGNSA. Trimming cost V 4 bases and J 1 base, with 11 bases left between them. CDR3 length: 14 amino acids. The CDR3 here is CASSYLGRSYEQYF. The CDR3 DNA reads TGTGCCAGCAGCTACCTAGGACGGTCCTACGAGCAGTACTTC.

This clonotype showed up just a few times. This chain joins TRBV5-8 and TRBJ2-5; no clear D gene. V was pared by 7 bases and J by 7 bases, with 23 bases between. Germline-derived CDR1 and CDR2 are SGHTS and YDEGEE. The CDR3 runs 15 residues. The CDR3: CASLGDWTYSPTQYF. The CDR3 DNA follows: TGTGCCAGCCTGGGCGACTGGACCTATTCCCCGACCCAGTACTTC.